This T cell receptor beta chain originates from a study of blood T cell repertoires in COVID-19. Study overall: Sites across the United States, Italy and Spain contributed samples from acute and convalescent COVID-19.

The method was immunoSEQ multiplex PCR; TCRdb's version includes in-frame clones alone and lacks a portion of them. The sample lists approximately 320,000 clones; roughly 90% were seen once. Trimming cost V 2 bases and J 5 bases, with 15 bases left between them. This CDR3 is built from 15 residues. Germline CDR1 and CDR2: KGHSH and LQKENI. The material sequenced was peripheral blood. This receptor was obtained from a young woman with COVID-19, enrolled during active disease. This chain joins TRBV18 and TRBJ1-1; weak D call: TRBD1 (5 bases). The CDR3 here is CASSPSAKGRTEAFF. CDR3 nucleotide sequence: TGTGCCAGCTCACCATCCGCGAAGGGGCGAACTGAAGCTTTCTTT. The variable domain in full, with the rest retrieved from reference TRBV18 and TRBJ1-1, is NAGVMQNPRHLVRRRGQEARLRCSPMKGHSHVYWYRQLPEEGLKFMVYLQKENIIDESGMPKERFSAEFPKEGPSILRIQQVVRGDSAAYFCASSPSAKGRTEAFFGQGTRLTVV.